Below, 8 T cell receptor beta chains from the same sample are listed, as sequenced in a study of cytomegalovirus exposure and HLA in healthy donors. Both 60 Vbeta primers and 13 Jbeta primers went into the PCR. Some clones are missing from TCRdb's copy, which holds only in-frame ones; the method was immunoSEQ multiplex PCR. The sample includes under 70,000 clones, under 85% seen only once; the top ten take around 5.1%. Sequencing used PBMCs. All receptors come from a male donor in good health and CMV-seropositive.

This chain connects TRBV5-1 to TRBJ1-6; D is possibly TRBD1 (5 bases). The V end lost 4 bases, the J end lost 3 bases, and 14 bases lay between the germline ends. This CDR3 is built from 16 residues. Germline CDR1 SGHRS, CDR2 YFSETQ. For the CDR3, the DNA is TGCGCCAGCAGCACGATAACAGGAGACTATAATTCACCCCTCCACTTT. This codes for CASSTITGDYNSPLHF.

The rearrangement uses TRBV6-5 and TRBJ1-4, with TRBD1 as a possible D gene (6 bases). Germline-derived CDR1 and CDR2 are MNHEY and SVGAGI. The CDR3 runs to 15 residues. The ends were cut back, 4 bases at V and 7 bases at J, with 16 bases in the middle. The CDR3 sequence: CASSSITGSVEKLFF. For the CDR3, the DNA is TGTGCCAGCAGTTCCATAACAGGGTCCGTTGAAAAACTGTTTTTT.

The J gene is TRBJ1-2, the V gene TRBV30; the match to TRBD1 covers 7 bases. There are 12 residues in the CDR3. Germline CDR1 GTSNPN, CDR2 SVGIG (reference sequence). CDR3 in amino acids: CARTGHGDGYTF. CDR3 nucleotides: TGTGCTCGGACAGGCCATGGGGATGGCTACACCTTC.

The chain uses TRBV5-1 and TRBJ2-1, with 11 bases matching TRBD2. Trimming removed 1 base from V and 9 bases from J; junction bases left unmatched: 6. The CDR3 has 15 residues. The germline CDR1 and CDR2 sequences are SGHRS and YFSETQ. The chain's CDR3 is CASSLLAGGLIEQFF. The CDR3 nucleotides are TGCGCCAGCAGCTTGTTAGCGGGGGGGCTGATTGAGCAGTTCTTC. The full variable domain, its missing parts supplied by reference TRBV5-1 and TRBJ2-1, is KAGVTQTPRYLIKTRGQQVTLSCSPISGHRSVSWYQQTPGQGLQFLFEYFSETQRNKGNFPGRFSGRQFSNSRSEMNVSTLELGDSALYLCASSLLAGGLIEQFFGPGTRLTVL.

V and J are TRBV6-1 and TRBJ1-5; TRBD1 is a possible D gene (6 bases). CDR1 is MNHNS and CDR2 is SASEGT in the germline V gene. Trimming removed 6 bases at V and 0 bases at J, with 12 bases between. The CDR3 is 15 residues long. The CDR3 loop is CASRDRSNSNQPQHF. CDR3 in DNA: TGTGCCAGCAGAGACAGGAGCAATAGCAATCAGCCCCAGCATTTT.

The chain is built from TRBV6-5 and TRBJ1-1; D might be TRBD1 (6 bases). There are 13 residues in the CDR3. From germline, CDR1 is MNHEY and CDR2 SVGAGI. Trimming pared 1 base from V and 4 bases from J, leaving 7 bases between. The CDR3 loop is CASSYYRATEAFF. DNA of the CDR3: TGTGCCAGCAGTTACTACAGGGCCACTGAAGCTTTCTTT.

The sample holds one count of this clone. V usage is TRBV11-3 and J usage is TRBJ2-7; D possibly corresponds to TRBD1 (6 bases). Germline V gene lookup returns CDR1 SGHNT and CDR2 YENEEA. This CDR3 is 12 amino acids long. V lost 6 bases to trimming and J lost 6 bases, with 12 bases between them. The CDR3 is CASSRTGSEQYF. The CDR3 DNA reads as TGTGCCAGCAGTCGTACAGGGTCCGAGCAGTACTTC.

This chain joins TRBV14 and TRBJ2-2; TRBD2 might be the D (5 bases). V was pared by 0 bases and J by 2 bases, with 10 bases between. Germline V gives CDR1 SGHDN, CDR2 FVKESK. The CDR3 consists of 16 residues. The CDR3 nucleotides read TGTGCCAGCAGCCAAGAAGCGGTAACTAACACCGGGGAGCTGTTTTTT. This codes for CASSQEAVTNTGELFF.